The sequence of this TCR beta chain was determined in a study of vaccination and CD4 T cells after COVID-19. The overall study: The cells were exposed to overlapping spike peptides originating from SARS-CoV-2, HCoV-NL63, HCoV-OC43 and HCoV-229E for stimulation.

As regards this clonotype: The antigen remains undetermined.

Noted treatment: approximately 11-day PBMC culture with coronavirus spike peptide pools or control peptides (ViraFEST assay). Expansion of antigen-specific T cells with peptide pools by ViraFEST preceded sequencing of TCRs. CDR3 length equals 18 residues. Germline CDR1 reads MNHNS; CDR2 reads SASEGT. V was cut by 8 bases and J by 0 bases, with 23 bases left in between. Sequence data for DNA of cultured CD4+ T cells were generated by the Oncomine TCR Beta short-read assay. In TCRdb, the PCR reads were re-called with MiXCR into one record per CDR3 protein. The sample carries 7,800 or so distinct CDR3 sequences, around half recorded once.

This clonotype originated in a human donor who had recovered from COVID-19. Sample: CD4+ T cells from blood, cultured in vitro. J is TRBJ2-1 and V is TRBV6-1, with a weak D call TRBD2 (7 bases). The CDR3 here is CASSAQAGRGGSYNEQFF. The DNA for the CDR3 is TGTGCCAGCTCCGCGCAAGCAGGGAGGGGGGGCTCCTACAATGAGCAGTTCTTC.